Below, 27 T cell receptor beta chains from the same sample are listed, as sequenced in a study of shared clonotypes between healthy human individuals. Repertoires were generated with immunoSEQ multiplex PCR, while TCRdb's copy carries only in-frame clones and drops some. The table lists over 2 million clones, 85% to 95% of them singletons. Sequencing used naive CD4+ T cells from PBMCs. Subset in this sample: CD45RA+ positively selected. All receptors derive from a man between 18 and 35 years old in good health. Some clones in this sample may be carry-over from other donors' samples.

A single count supports this clone. V and J are TRBV5-1 and TRBJ1-1, with a tentative D call TRBD1 (5 bases). V was cut by 1 base and J by 5 bases, with 15 bases left in between. This CDR3 spans 15 amino acids. In germline, CDR1 is SGHRS, CDR2 YFSETQ. The CDR3 DNA reads TGCGCCAGCAGCTTGTGGGGGACGAGGGAAACTGAAGCTTTCTTT. This translates into CASSLWGTRETEAFF.

This clone was picked up one time. The chain carries TRBV30 and TRBJ1-5; D gene uncertain. Germline lookup yields CDR1 GTSNPN and CDR2 SVGIG (reference sequence). V lost 4 bases and J lost 6, with 13 bases in between. The CDR3 consists of 13 residues. DNA for the CDR3: TGTGCCTGGACTACGGGAGACGGTCAGCCCCAGCATTTT. It codes for CAWTTGDGQPQHF.

V and J are TRBV11-2 and TRBJ1-4; no firm D call. This CDR3 contains 13 residues. V lost 8 bases to trimming and J lost 5 bases, with 12 bases between them. Germline CDR1 is SGHAT and CDR2 is FQNNGV. The CDR3 sequence is CASSLPRNEKLFF. CDR3 DNA sequence: TGTGCCAGCTCCCTCCCCCGGAATGAAAAACTGTTTTTT.

CDR3 sequence: CASRPADTGELFF. The CDR3 DNA is TGTGCCAGCAGACCAGCGGACACCGGGGAGCTGTTTTTT. The V call is TRBV6-5, the J call TRBJ2-2, with a weak D call TRBD2 (5 bases). The CDR3 runs to 13 residues. With 6 bases removed from V and 3 bases from J, the gap between germline ends came to 8 bases. CDR1 and CDR2 from the germline V gene are MNHEY and SVGAGI.

The V call is TRBV11-2, the J call TRBJ1-5; possibly TRBD1 for D (5 bases). V lost 5 bases and J 3 bases, leaving 11 bases between the germline ends. Germline CDR1 SGHAT, CDR2 FQNNGV. The CDR3 contains 14 residues. As DNA, the CDR3 is TGTGCCAGCAGCCCGCAGGGCTCCAATCAGCCCCAGCATTTT. Amino acids: CASSPQGSNQPQHF.

The chain has TRBV5-1 and TRBJ2-5; D is perhaps TRBD2 (7 bases). V was pared by 3 bases and J by 3 bases, with 18 bases between. The length of the CDR3 is 16 residues. Germline values: CDR1 SGHRS, CDR2 YFSETQ. The CDR3 here is CASSYPRGGREETQYF. The CDR3 DNA reads as TGCGCCAGCAGCTACCCAAGGGGGGGGCGCGAAGAGACCCAGTACTTC.

A remark on this clone: Other DNA sequences in this specimen translate into the identical CDR3. J is TRBJ1-3 and V is TRBV28; D is unclear. The CDR3 runs 12 residues. V lost 3 bases to trimming and J lost 4 bases, with 4 bases between them. CDR1 is MDHEN, CDR2 SYDVKM, per germline. The CDR3: CASSFWGNTIYF. The CDR3 bases are TGTGCCAGCAGTTTTTGGGGAAACACCATATATTTT.

This chain joins TRBV5-8 and TRBJ2-1; a weak D match, TRBD1 (5 bases). From germline, CDR1 is SGHTS and CDR2 YDEGEE. The CDR3 contains 14 residues. Trimming took off 5 bases at V and 6 bases at J, with 15 bases between the two ends. CDR3 in amino acids: CASRNYEGANEQFF. Here the CDR3 DNA reads TGTGCCAGCAGGAACTACGAAGGGGCCAATGAGCAGTTCTTC.

The chain uses TRBV7-9 and TRBJ2-2; the D is unclear. V lost 5 bases and J lost 7, with 8 bases in between. The CDR3 loop spans 12 amino acids. CDR1 and CDR2 (germline): SEHNR, FQNEAQ (reference sequence). The CDR3: CASSPYDGELFF. The DNA of the CDR3 is TGTGCCAGCAGCCCATATGACGGGGAGCTGTTTTTT.

In nucleotides, the CDR3 is TGTGCCAGCAGTTTATTGGGGGGGCCGTACGAGCAGTACTTC. Translation gives CASSLLGGPYEQYF. This chain connects TRBV27 to TRBJ2-7, with D tentatively TRBD2 (7 bases). V was cut by 1 base and J by 4 bases, with 11 bases left in between. CDR3 length equals 14 residues. Germline lookup yields CDR1 MNHEY and CDR2 SMNVEV (reference sequence).

V gene TRBV10-3 combines with J gene TRBJ2-5, with TRBD1 as a possible D gene (5 bases). V shed 6 bases and J shed 3 bases, with 11 bases lying between them. CDR1 is ENHRY and CDR2 is SYGVKD in the germline V gene. The CDR3 sequence is 13 residues long. The CDR3 coding sequence is TGTGCCATCAGCCGCTGGGGCGAAGAGACCCAGTACTTC. Residues: CAISRWGEETQYF.

J is TRBJ1-5 and V is TRBV6-1; 7 nucleotides align to TRBD1. This CDR3 has 18 amino acids. Germline CDR1 reads MNHNS; CDR2 reads SASEGT. After removal of 4 bases from V and 0 bases from J, the junction contained 12 bases not matched to a gene. CDR3 in DNA: TGTGCCAGCAGTGGCCGGGACAGCCTTTTCTATAGCAATCAGCCCCAGCATTTT. Its translation: CASSGRDSLFYSNQPQHF.

The chain combines TRBV9 with TRBJ1-1; TRBD1 aligns across 12 bases. The CDR3 consists of 17 residues. V gave up 0 bases and J gave up 4 bases; unmatched junction bases: 7. Per germline, CDR1 SGDLS and CDR2 YYNGEE. The CDR3 region is CASSVATGTGGITEAFF. The CDR3 bases are TGTGCCAGCAGCGTAGCTACGGGGACAGGGGGCATCACTGAAGCTTTCTTT. Combining the CDR3 with reference TRBV9 and TRBJ1-1 gives the whole variable domain DSGVTQTPKHLITATGQRVTLRCSPRSGDLSVYWYQQSLDQGLQFLIQYYNGEERAKGNILERFSAQQFPDLHSELNLSSLELGDSALYFCASSVATGTGGITEAFFGQGTRLTVV.

This chain joins TRBV29-1 and TRBJ2-3; D ambiguous. Germline V lookup: CDR1 SQVTM, CDR2 ANQGSEA. V lost 7 bases, J lost 0 bases, and 14 bases lay in between. This CDR3 contains 14 residues. CDR3 region: CSAQRVASTDTQYF. CDR3 nucleotides: TGCAGCGCCCAACGGGTCGCTAGCACAGATACGCAGTATTTT.

Of note for this clone: Other DNA sequences in the sample encode the same CDR3. The rearrangement links TRBV2 to TRBJ2-1, with unresolved D. Germline CDR1 SNHLY, CDR2 FYNNEI. The CDR3 has 12 amino acids. Deletions cut 5 bases from V and 4 bases from J, with 6 bases between. The CDR3 loop reads CASSPSYNEQFF. The CDR3 nucleotides are TGTGCCAGCAGTCCCTCTTACAATGAGCAGTTCTTC. The full variable domain, in which reference TRBV2 and TRBJ2-1 provide the parts outside the CDR3, is EPEVTQTPSHQVTQMGQEVILRCVPISNHLYFYWYRQILGQKVEFLVSFYNNEISEKSEIFDDQFSVERPDGSNFTLKIRSTKLEDSAMYFCASSPSYNEQFFGPGTRLTVL.

About this clone: Other DNA sequences in the same sample also yield this CDR3. This chain connects TRBV18 to TRBJ1-2, with D hard to call. Germline V CDR1 and CDR2: KGHSH, LQKENI. The CDR3 sequence is 13 residues long. The germline V and J ends were trimmed by 6 bases and 2 bases, with 10 bases remaining between them. The CDR3 region has the DNA TGTGCCAGCTCCCCCGCGGCAAACTATGGCTACACCTTC. Residues: CASSPAANYGYTF.

The chain employs TRBV4-1 and TRBJ1-4; maybe TRBD1 (5 bases). In germline, CDR1 is MGHRA, CDR2 YSYEKL. With 3 bases removed from V and 0 bases from J, the gap between germline ends came to 14 bases. This CDR3 contains 17 residues. CDR3 DNA sequence: TGCGCCAGCAGCCAGGGCCTGACAGACTCAACTAATGAAAAACTGTTTTTT. As protein: CASSQGLTDSTNEKLFF.

The chain has TRBV11-2 and TRBJ1-6; 10 positions agree with TRBD1. Germline loops: CDR1 SGHAT, CDR2 FQNNGV. This CDR3 has 15 amino acids. J lost 9 bases, V lost 5 bases, and 7 bases had no gene match. CDR3 protein: CASSLRQGAGSPLHF. CDR3 coding DNA: TGTGCCAGCAGCCTTCGACAGGGGGCCGGTTCACCCCTCCACTTT.

The V gene is TRBV7-8, the J gene TRBJ1-5; a possible D gene is TRBD1 (6 bases). Germline V gives CDR1 SGHVS, CDR2 FQNEAQ. The CDR3 runs 15 residues. With 1 base removed from V and 3 bases from J, the gap between germline ends came to 10 bases. CDR3: CASSLVSGANQPQHF. CDR3 DNA sequence: TGTGCCAGCAGCTTAGTTTCAGGGGCCAATCAGCCCCAGCATTTT.

This clone was seen only a few times. The identical CDR3 is also encoded by other nucleotide sequences in the sample. The rearrangement uses TRBV28 and TRBJ1-2; D might be TRBD1 (5 bases). CDR1 is MDHEN and CDR2 is SYDVKM in the germline V gene. CDR3 length: 12 residues. Trimming shortened V by 2 bases and J by 4 bases, and 5 bases separated the two germline ends. The CDR3 DNA reads as TGTGCCAGCAGTTTAGGGGGCTATGGCTACACCTTC. The encoded protein is CASSLGGYGYTF.

The chain uses TRBV6-1 and TRBJ2-7, with TRBD1 matching 7 bases. Germline values: CDR1 MNHNS, CDR2 SASEGT. After removal of 4 bases from V and 0 bases from J, the junction contained 6 bases not matched to a gene. The CDR3 consists of 15 residues. The DNA for the CDR3 is TGTGCCAGCAGTGCGGGACAGAGAAGCTCCTACGAGCAGTACTTC. It is translated as CASSAGQRSSYEQYF.

The rearrangement uses TRBV2 and TRBJ2-1, with D unclear. The germline CDR1 and CDR2 sequences are SNHLY and FYNNEI. CDR3 length: 13 residues. V gave up 3 bases and J gave up 9 bases, with 12 bases separating them. Here the CDR3 reads CASSDKWLGEQFF. DNA for the CDR3: TGTGCCAGCAGTGATAAGTGGTTGGGTGAGCAGTTCTTC.

The chain uses TRBV2 and TRBJ2-1; D is uncertain. Between the trimmed V and J ends, which lost 6 bases and 10 bases, there was a span of 16 bases. Germline assignment: CDR1 SNHLY and CDR2 FYNNEI. The CDR3 covers 13 residues. This chain's CDR3 is CASRGPVSREQFF. In DNA form, the CDR3 reads TGTGCCAGCAGGGGCCCCGTCTCACGGGAGCAGTTCTTC.

The genes are TRBV19 and TRBJ1-2, with TRBD1 as a possible D gene (5 bases). The CDR3 has 15 amino acids. Germline assignment: CDR1 LNHDA and CDR2 SQIVND (reference sequence). V was clipped by 2 bases and J by 3 bases, with 13 bases between them. CDR3: CASSIRGTPYYGYTF. CDR3 nucleotide sequence: TGTGCCAGTAGTATAAGAGGGACCCCCTACTATGGCTACACCTTC. The full variable domain, rest sourced from reference TRBV19 and TRBJ1-2, is DGGITQSPKYLFRKEGQNVTLSCEQNLNHDAMYWYRQDPGQGLRLIYYSQIVNDFQKGDIAEGYSVSREKKESFPLTVTSAQKNPTAFYLCASSIRGTPYYGYTFGSGTRLTVV.

This chain uses TRBV5-1 with TRBJ1-4, with D uncertain. CDR1 and CDR2 (germline): SGHRS, YFSETQ. This CDR3 comprises 14 residues. V lost 3 bases and J lost 8, with 14 bases in between. This CDR3 is CASSSDPLGEKLFF. DNA of the CDR3: TGCGCCAGCAGCTCCGACCCCCTTGGGGAAAAACTGTTTTTT.

The V call is TRBV11-2, the J call TRBJ2-1, with 12 bases lining up with TRBD2. The CDR3 has 18 residues. Germline values: CDR1 SGHAT, CDR2 FQNNGV. Germline trimming cut 4 bases from V and 6 bases from J; bases unmatched to any gene: 13. In DNA, the CDR3 is TGTGCCAGCAGCTCGACTAGCGGGAGAGGTCTGCGTGGCAATGAGCAGTTCTTC. Translating it yields CASSSTSGRGLRGNEQFF.

This chain joins TRBV4-3 and TRBJ2-7; D is unresolved. The CDR3 sequence is 15 residues long. V lost 0 bases and J 2 bases, leaving 11 bases between the germline ends. Germline assignment: CDR1 LGHNA and CDR2 YSLEER. The DNA of the CDR3 is TGCGCCAGCAGCCAAGAACGGGCCCCCGCCTACGAGCAGTACTTC. This gives the protein CASSQERAPAYEQYF.